The clone carrying this TCR beta chain was seen just once. What it binds is unknown. Other DNA sequences in this specimen translate into the identical CDR3. The record originates from a study of Ad26.COV2.S vaccination and SARS-CoV-2 variants. Study results and limitations: Analytic work on TCR breadth and depth might have understated the full extent of total T cell responses. Greater spike-specific TCR breadth was seen in vaccine recipients than in placebo recipients. Similar non-spike TCR breadth was seen in vaccine and placebo recipients.

Generated by immunoSEQ multiplex PCR, the TCRdb table keeps only in-frame clones and is missing some. The table includes fewer than 55,000 clones, around 83% detected once. The germline V gene has CDR1 SGHRS and CDR2 YFSETQ. V shed 0 bases and J shed 6 bases, with 6 bases lying between them. CDR3 length: 12 residues. The chain links TRBV5-1 to TRBJ1-2; D might be TRBD1 (5 bases). Material: peripheral blood, obtained after recovery from COVID-19. This TCR was recovered from a human donor who had recovered from COVID-19. CDR3 in DNA: TGCGCCAGCAGCTTGGCGGGGGATGGCTACACCTTC. It codes for CASSLAGDGYTF.